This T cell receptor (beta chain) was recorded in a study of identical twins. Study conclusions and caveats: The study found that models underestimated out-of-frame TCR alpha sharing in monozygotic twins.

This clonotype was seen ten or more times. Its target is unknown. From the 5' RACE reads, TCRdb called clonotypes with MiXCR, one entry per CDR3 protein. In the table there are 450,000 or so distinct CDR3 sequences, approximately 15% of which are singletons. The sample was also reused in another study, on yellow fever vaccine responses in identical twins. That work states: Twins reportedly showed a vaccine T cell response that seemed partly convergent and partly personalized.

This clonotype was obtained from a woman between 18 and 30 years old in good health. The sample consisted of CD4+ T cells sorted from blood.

The CDR3 loop is CASSLSSDTQYF. In DNA form, the CDR3 reads TGTGCCAGCAGCTTAAGCTCAGATACGCAGTATTTT. The chain links TRBV27 to TRBJ2-3, with unresolved D. The CDR3 is made up of 12 amino acids. Trimming left V 6 bases short and J 4 bases short, with 8 bases between. CDR1 and CDR2 from the germline V gene are MNHEY and SMNVEV (reference sequence).